Presented here are 10 T cell receptor beta chains from one specimen sequenced in a study of tumor-infiltrating lymphocytes in primary liver carcinoma. The researchers produced TCR beta cDNA from around 500 ng total RNA with a constant-region primer. Libraries for TCR beta were built through three nested multiplex PCR rounds, which together made up a slightly modified ARM-PCR procedure. Researchers ran the first two PCR rounds for roughly 10 cycles each with TRBV1-TRBV30 forward primers and a C-beta reverse primer. TCRdb ran MiXCR on the multiplex PCR reads and lists one entry per CDR3 protein. Among 100,000 to 150,000 distinct CDR3 sequences listed, 64% were seen once. Starting material for RNA and DNA co-extraction consisted of 20-30 mg of unsorted bulk tissue. The sample consisted of liver tumor tissue from sampling region 3. Noted subset: tumor region T3, left-lateral pole. These receptors were obtained from a woman aged 55-70 years with primary liver carcinoma and hepatitis B virus infection.

At least ten counts were recorded for this clonotype. This sequence may be a read error, since a much larger clone differs from it by one base. The chain links TRBV12-3 or TRBV12-4 to TRBJ2-7, with 8 bases aligning to TRBD2. V lost 6 bases, J lost 4 bases, and 11 bases stayed unmatched. The CDR3 sequence is 15 residues long. CDR3 coding DNA: TGTGCCAGCAGCCCCTCTGGCGGGAGGTGGTACGAGCAGTACTTC. It yields the protein CASSPSGGRWYEQYF.

Turning to this clonotype: This CDR3 fails to terminate in the conserved phenylalanine or tryptophan, so it likely reflects a read error. J is TRBJ2-3 and V is TRBV5-1, with D possibly being TRBD2 (6 bases). Germline V lookup: CDR1 SGHRS, CDR2 YFSETQ. This CDR3 has 18 amino acids. V was shortened by 4 bases and J by 0 bases, with 21 bases between the two germline ends. As DNA, the CDR3 is TGCGCCAGCAGCCTACTAGCAGGAGGGCCTACTAGCACAGATACGCAGTATTAT. This gives the protein CASSLLAGGPTSTDTQYY.

In the case of this clonotype: The junction shows a germline mismatch at one end, possibly a read error. The CDR3 here is CSAGTRQSLNTESFF. As DNA, the CDR3 is TGCAGCGCTGGCACGAGACAGAGCCTGAACACTGAATCTTTCTTT. V usage is TRBV29-1 and J usage is TRBJ1-1, with D possibly matching TRBD1 (5 bases). This CDR3 comprises 15 residues. CDR1 SQVTM and CDR2 ANQGSEA come from the germline V gene.

As regards this clonotype: The junction differs from germline at one of its ends, possibly a read error. The chain is built from TRBV11-2 and TRBJ1-5; D possibly corresponds to TRBD1 (5 bases). CDR3 length equals 15 residues. CDR1 and CDR2 from the germline V gene are SGHAT and FQNNGV. CDR3 residues: CPSSPRGGDNQPQHF. CDR3 sequence (DNA): TGTCCCAGCTCCCCTAGGGGAGGGGACAATCAGCCCCAGCATTTT.

CDR3 region: CASTSNSRNLKPYEQYF. The CDR3 bases are TGTGCCAGCACATCGAATAGCAGGAATCTAAAACCCTACGAGCAGTACTTC. This sequence joins TRBV12-3 or TRBV12-4 and TRBJ2-7; D is ambiguous. V lost 7 bases and J 2 bases, leaving 24 bases between the germline ends. The CDR3 is 17 amino acids.

Worth noting for this clonotype: Germline is not matched at one junction end, which may reflect a read error. V usage is TRBV11-2 and J usage is TRBJ2-5; D call uncertain. The CDR3 consists of 14 residues. Germline V gene lookup returns CDR1 SGHAT and CDR2 FQNNGV. The CDR3 reads CASSLELSQETRYF. The CDR3 DNA reads as TGTGCCAGCAGCTTAGAACTCTCCCAAGAGACCCGGTACTTC.

On this clonotype itself: One end of the junction is discordant with germline, which a read error may explain. The J gene is TRBJ2-1, the V gene TRBV6-2 or TRBV6-3; D assignment may be TRBD1 or TRBD2 (5 bases each). The CDR3 extends over 12 amino acids. CDR1 is MNHEY, CDR2 SVGEGT, per germline. The CDR3 spells CASSYGGDEQLF. The CDR3 DNA reads as TGTGCCAGCAGTTACGGGGGAGATGAGCAGTTATTC.

This clonotype has a single count. This may be a read error, as it is one base from a much larger clone. The chain recombines TRBV6-1 with TRBJ1-2; a possible D gene is TRBD1 (5 bases). CDR3 length: 14 residues. Germline-derived CDR1 and CDR2 are MNHNS and SASEGT. Deletions cut 1 base from V and 4 bases from J, with 10 bases between. The CDR3 region has the DNA TGTGCCAGCAGTGAAGGCCCCAGGGTCTATGGCTACACCTTC. It is translated as CASSEGPRVYGYTF.

The CDR3 nucleotides are TGTGCCAGCAGTCCCCATGCCGGGGGTGAGCAGTTCTTC. This gives the protein CASSPHAGGEQFF. The chain recombines TRBV2 with TRBJ2-1, with D possibly being TRBD2 (6 bases). This CDR3 region has 13 residues. Trimming took off 5 bases at V and 9 bases at J, with 14 bases between the two ends. CDR1 and CDR2 (germline): SNHLY, FYNNEI.

This clonotype was seen repeatedly, ten times or more. V usage is TRBV28 and J usage is TRBJ2-7; 7 nucleotides line up with TRBD2. Germline CDR1 MDHEN, CDR2 SYDVKM. Trimming removed 5 bases from V and 2 bases from J; junction bases left unmatched: 3. The CDR3 is made up of 13 amino acids. The CDR3 loop reads CASSSGIPYEQYF. The DNA of the CDR3 is TGTGCCAGCAGTAGCGGGATCCCCTACGAGCAGTACTTC.